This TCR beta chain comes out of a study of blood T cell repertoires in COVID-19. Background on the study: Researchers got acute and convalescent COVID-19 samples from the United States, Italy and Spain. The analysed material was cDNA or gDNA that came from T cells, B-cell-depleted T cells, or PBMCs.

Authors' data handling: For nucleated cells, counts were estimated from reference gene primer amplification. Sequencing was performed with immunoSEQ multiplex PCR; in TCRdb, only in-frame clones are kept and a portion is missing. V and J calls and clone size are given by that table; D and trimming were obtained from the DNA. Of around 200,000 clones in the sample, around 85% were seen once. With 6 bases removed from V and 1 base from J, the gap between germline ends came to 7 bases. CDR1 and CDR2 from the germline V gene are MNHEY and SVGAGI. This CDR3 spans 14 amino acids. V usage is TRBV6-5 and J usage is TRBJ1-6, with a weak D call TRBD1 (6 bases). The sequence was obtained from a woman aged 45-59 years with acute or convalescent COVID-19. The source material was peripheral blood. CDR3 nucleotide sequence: TGTGCCAGCAGAGGGACATCCTATAATTCACCCCTCCACTTT. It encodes CASRGTSYNSPLHF.